These 21 T cell receptor beta chains share one sample of origin, sequenced in a study of T-cell reconstitution after alpha-beta-depleted transplantation in children. Preparation of the TCRbeta library used unique molecular identifiers. In TCRdb, the PCR reads were re-called with MiXCR into one record per CDR3 protein. The sample lists 65,000 to 85,000 distinct CDR3 sequences, roughly a tenth occurring once. The input for sequencing was PBMCs, taken before TCRalphabeta/CD19-depleted stem cell transplant. The receptors come from a boy aged 5-17 years with acute myeloid leukemia, due to receive a stem cell transplant.

This clonotype was detected ten times or more. This chain uses TRBV7-6 with TRBJ2-2; D remains ambiguous. Per the germline V gene, CDR1 is SGHVS and CDR2 is FNYEAQ. The CDR3 is 14 residues long. V was trimmed by 1 base and J by 5 bases, leaving 8 bases between them. The chain's CDR3 is CASSLEFTTGELFF. CDR3 bases: TGTGCCAGCAGCTTAGAATTTACTACCGGGGAGCTGTTTTTT.

This clonotype was observed many times. The chain combines TRBV10-3 with TRBJ2-3, with 13 bases aligning to TRBD2. The J segment lost 0 bases and the V segment lost 3 bases, leaving 6 bases of the junction unmatched. The germline CDR1 and CDR2 sequences are ENHRY and SYGVKD. The CDR3 consists of 18 residues. The CDR3 is CAISDRLAGGTSTDTQYF. CDR3 nucleotides: TGTGCCATCAGTGATAGACTAGCGGGGGGAACTAGCACAGATACGCAGTATTTT.

The sample holds many counts of this clonotype. The V call is TRBV25-1, the J call TRBJ1-6; D perhaps matches TRBD1 (6 bases). CDR3 size: 14 residues. Trimming took off 5 bases at V and 8 bases at J, with 13 bases between the two ends. Germline lookup yields CDR1 MGHDK and CDR2 SYGVNS. CDR3 sequence: CASSLSGGYSPLHF. For the CDR3, the DNA is TGTGCCAGCAGTTTATCGGGGGGCTATTCACCCCTCCACTTT.

V gene TRBV7-2 combines with J gene TRBJ2-1, with unresolved D. Deletions cut 6 bases from V and 6 bases from J, with 9 bases between. The germline V gene has CDR1 SGHTA and CDR2 FQGNSA. The CDR3 sequence is 12 residues long. The CDR3 loop is CASSPLSNEQFF. For the CDR3, the DNA is TGTGCCAGCAGTCCCCTCAGCAATGAGCAGTTCTTC.

This clonotype has a count of ten or more. This chain uses TRBV10-3 with TRBJ2-7, with 8 nucleotides matching TRBD1. Germline V CDR1 and CDR2: ENHRY, SYGVKD. This CDR3 region has 16 residues. V dropped 5 bases and J dropped 0; count of bases not matched to a gene: 9. This chain's CDR3 is CAISTIDRGSSYEQYF. DNA for the CDR3: TGTGCCATCAGTACCATTGACAGGGGATCCTCCTACGAGCAGTACTTC.

This clonotype was seen at least ten times. The V and J genes are TRBV6-5 and TRBJ2-3; 10 positions match TRBD2. CDR3 length equals 16 residues. Germline values: CDR1 MNHEY, CDR2 SVGAGI. The J segment lost 2 bases and the V segment lost 2 bases, leaving 4 bases of the junction unmatched. The CDR3 coding sequence is TGTGCCAGCAGTTACACCCTAGCGGGGGTCACAGATACGCAGTATTTT. It yields the protein CASSYTLAGVTDTQYF.

Note on this clonotype: A read error is possible here, since a much larger clone lies one base away. The rearrangement joins TRBV3-1 to TRBJ2-6; D may be TRBD1 (6 bases). Germline V gene sequence: CDR1 LGHDT, CDR2 YNNKEL (reference sequence). This CDR3 region has 20 residues. CDR3 DNA: TGTGCCTGCAGCCAAGTCCGACAGGCGCATTTCTCAGGTGGGGCCAACGTCCTGACTTTC. Translation: CACSQVRQAHFSGGANVLTF.

The table lists this clonotype with many counts. The V call is TRBV29-1, the J call TRBJ1-5; weak D call: TRBD1 (5 bases). Germline values: CDR1 SQVTM, CDR2 ANQGSEA. The CDR3 contains 18 residues. V gave up 6 bases and J gave up 0 bases, with 24 bases separating them. The CDR3 region is CSVSEVAGLFGSNQPQHF. The CDR3 DNA follows: TGCAGCGTCTCTGAGGTGGCAGGGTTGTTTGGTAGCAATCAGCCCCAGCATTTT.

V and J are TRBV11-2 and TRBJ2-3; 7 nucleotides agree with TRBD1. CDR3 length equals 18 residues. Germline V lookup: CDR1 SGHAT, CDR2 FQNNGV. Trimming at V came to 5 bases and at J to 4 bases, leaving 18 bases not matched to a gene. CDR3 coding DNA: TGTGCCAGCAGCGCCACAGAGGGGTATGGGACAGCGTCAGATACGCAGTATTTT. Encoded protein: CASSATEGYGTASDTQYF.

This clonotype came up many times. The chain links TRBV6-5 to TRBJ1-6; no reliable D call. V lost 2 bases and J 8 bases, leaving 13 bases between the germline ends. Looked up from germline, CDR1 is MNHEY and CDR2 is SVGAGI. The CDR3 covers 15 residues. The CDR3, as DNA: TGTGCCAGCAGTTACGTTCTCGGTCCTGATTCACCCCTCCACTTT. It yields the protein CASSYVLGPDSPLHF.

At least ten counts were recorded for this clonotype. V gene TRBV24-1 combines with J gene TRBJ1-1; D is unresolved. The V and J ends lost 7 bases and 1 base respectively, with 9 bases between them. The length of the CDR3 is 13 residues. Germline CDR1 KGHDR, CDR2 SFDVKD. CDR3 DNA sequence: TGTGCCACCAGCCCAGGTTCGAACACTGAAGCTTTCTTT. Translated: CATSPGSNTEAFF.

The V call is TRBV29-1, the J call TRBJ1-1; D is ambiguous. The length of the CDR3 is 10 residues. Per the germline V gene, CDR1 is SQVTM and CDR2 is ANQGSEA. The V end was cut by 7 bases, the J end by 7 bases, with 10 bases between. The CDR3 loop is CSASYFEAFF. The CDR3 nucleotides read TGCAGCGCGTCTTACTTTGAAGCTTTCTTT. Full variable domain (remainder filled in from reference TRBV29-1 and TRBJ1-1): SAVISQKPSRDICQRGTSLTIQCQVDSQVTMMFWYRQQPGQSLTLIATANQGSEATYESGFVIDKFPISRPNLTFSTLTVSNMSPEDSSIYLCSASYFEAFFGQGTRLTVV.

Worth noting for this clonotype: It may be a read error: a sequence one base away is much more abundant. The chain uses TRBV11-2 and TRBJ2-5; D is ambiguous. The CDR3 covers 12 residues. V dropped 0 bases and J dropped 9 bases, with 8 bases sitting between them. Germline V gene sequence: CDR1 SGHAT, CDR2 FQNNGV. CDR3 amino acids: CASSLDLEPQYF. The CDR3 coding sequence is TGTGCCAGCAGCTTAGATCTGGAGCCCCAGTACTTC.

In its sample, this clonotype was seen many times. The chain joins TRBV20-1 to TRBJ2-3; the D gene is possibly TRBD1 (6 bases). The germline gives CDR1 DFQATT, CDR2 SNEGSKA (reference sequence). There are 13 residues in the CDR3. V was trimmed by 6 bases and J by 3 bases, leaving 13 bases between them. DNA of the CDR3: TGCAGTGCGAACAGGGATGGGACAGATACGCAGTATTTT. Its protein product is CSANRDGTDTQYF.

This clonotype has only a few counts. The rearrangement joins TRBV28 to TRBJ1-1; TRBD1 agrees at 7 bases. V was clipped by 7 bases and J by 5 bases; unmatched bases: 10. This CDR3 comprises 14 residues. Germline lookup yields CDR1 MDHEN and CDR2 SYDVKM. DNA of the CDR3: TGTGCCAGCAACCCCGGGACAGTGCAAACTGAAGCTTTCTTT. Protein product: CASNPGTVQTEAFF.

This clonotype was observed many times. This chain links TRBV12-3 or TRBV12-4 with TRBJ2-3; TRBD1 aligns across 8 bases. CDR3 size: 15 residues. V shed 5 bases and J 3 bases; nucleotides not matched to a gene: 7. The CDR3 coding sequence is TGTGCCAGCAGTCCCACAGGGGGTAGTACAGATACGCAGTATTTT. This translates into CASSPTGGSTDTQYF.

The chain is built from TRBV25-1 and TRBJ1-5; 8 nucleotides align to TRBD1. With V trimmed by 6 bases and J by 5 bases, 9 bases remained unmatched. The CDR3 is 15 amino acids. The germline CDR1 and CDR2 sequences are MGHDK and SYGVNS. The CDR3 here is CASSTTGEGHQPQHF. The CDR3 coding sequence is TGTGCCAGCAGCACGACAGGGGAAGGCCATCAGCCCCAGCATTTT.

This clonotype was seen many times. The rearrangement joins TRBV5-5 to TRBJ1-6, with 9 bases fitting TRBD1. Looked up from germline, CDR1 is SGHKS and CDR2 is YYEKEE (reference sequence). The CDR3 runs to 15 residues. J gave up 10 bases and V 3 bases, and 8 bases lay outside the gene matches. CDR3 amino acids: CASSWDRAGISPLHF. The CDR3 DNA sequence: TGTGCCAGCAGCTGGGACAGGGCAGGGATCTCACCCCTCCACTTT.

This clonotype has ten or more counts. This chain connects TRBV5-6 to TRBJ1-1; TRBD1 matches 7 bases. Germline lookup yields CDR1 SGHDT and CDR2 YYEEEE. V trimming: 4 bases; J trimming: 1 base; junction bases outside the gene matches: 4. This CDR3 contains 14 residues. CDR3 DNA sequence: TGTGCCAGCAGCATGGGACAGCGGAACACTGAAGCTTTCTTT. Amino acid sequence: CASSMGQRNTEAFF. Supplemented by reference TRBV5-6 and TRBJ1-1, the full variable domain reads DAGVTQSPTHLIKTRGQQVTLRCSPKSGHDTVSWYQQALGQGPQFIFQYYEEEERQRGNFPDRFSGHQFPNYSSELNVNALLLGDSALYLCASSMGQRNTEAFFGQGTRLTVV.

The rearrangement uses TRBV20-1 and TRBJ1-5, with a possible D match to TRBD1 (6 bases). The CDR3 consists of 13 residues. Per the germline V gene, CDR1 is DFQATT and CDR2 is SNEGSKA (reference sequence). V lost 6 bases and J 1 base, leaving 10 bases between the germline ends. CDR3 nucleotide sequence: TGCAGTGCAGCCAGGGGAAGCAATCAGCCCCAGCATTTT. This encodes CSAARGSNQPQHF.

The chain has TRBV12-3 or TRBV12-4 and TRBJ1-3, with D possibly being TRBD1 (6 bases). Trimming stripped 6 bases from V and 2 bases from J, with 11 bases between. This CDR3 contains 14 residues. The CDR3, as DNA: TGTGCCAGCAGGCCGACAGGCGCTGGAAACACCATATATTTT. Amino acids: CASRPTGAGNTIYF.